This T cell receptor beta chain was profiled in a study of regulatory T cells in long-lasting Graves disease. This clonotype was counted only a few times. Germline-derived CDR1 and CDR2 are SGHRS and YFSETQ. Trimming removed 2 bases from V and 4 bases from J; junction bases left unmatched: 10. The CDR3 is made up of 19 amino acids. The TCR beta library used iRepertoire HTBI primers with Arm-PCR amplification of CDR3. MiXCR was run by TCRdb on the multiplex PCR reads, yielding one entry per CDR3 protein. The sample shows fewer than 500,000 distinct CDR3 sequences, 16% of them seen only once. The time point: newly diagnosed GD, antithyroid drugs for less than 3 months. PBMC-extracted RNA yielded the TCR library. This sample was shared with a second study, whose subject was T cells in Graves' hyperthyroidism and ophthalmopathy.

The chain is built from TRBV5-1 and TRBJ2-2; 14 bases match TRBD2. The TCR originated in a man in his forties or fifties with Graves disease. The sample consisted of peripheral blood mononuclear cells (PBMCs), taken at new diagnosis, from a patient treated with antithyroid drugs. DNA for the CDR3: TGCGCCAGCAGCTTACTTCCGGGACTAGCGGGAGCAGGCACCGGGGAGCTGTTTTTT. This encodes CASSLLPGLAGAGTGELFF. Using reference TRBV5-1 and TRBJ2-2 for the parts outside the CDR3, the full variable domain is KAGVTQTPRYLIKTRGQQVTLSCSPISGHRSVSWYQQTPGQGLQFLFEYFSETQRNKGNFPGRFSGRQFSNSRSEMNVSTLELGDSALYLCASSLLPGLAGAGTGELFFGEGSRLTVL.